The 5 T cell receptor beta chains in this list originate from one sample, sequenced in a study of blood T cell repertoires in COVID-19. Here immunoSEQ multiplex PCR was the method, and the copy in TCRdb shows in-frame clones only, minus some. The sample shows tens of thousands of clones, approximately 86% of them seen only once. Source material: peripheral blood. Source of these receptors: a man aged 50-60 years with active COVID-19.

In this sample, this clone turned up once. J is TRBJ2-1 and V is TRBV4-2, with 12 bases that match TRBD2. In germline, CDR1 is LGHNA, CDR2 YNFKEQ. With 2 bases clipped from V and 6 bases from J, the junction kept 8 bases outside the gene matches. The CDR3 is made up of 17 amino acids. This CDR3 is CASSQSTGGLAGNEQFF. CDR3 DNA: TGTGCCAGCAGCCAATCGACGGGGGGACTAGCGGGCAATGAGCAGTTCTTC.

The chain is built from TRBV19 and TRBJ2-5; D possibly corresponds to TRBD2 (5 bases). The CDR3 spans 11 residues. Germline CDR1 is LNHDA and CDR2 is SQIVND (reference sequence). V lost 8 bases, J lost 5 bases, and 9 bases lay in between. The CDR3 nucleotides read TGTGCCAGTCCCCCGGGGGAGACCCAGTACTTC. This codes for CASPPGETQYF. Full variable domain (outside the CDR3, taken from reference TRBV19 and TRBJ2-5): DGGITQSPKYLFRKEGQNVTLSCEQNLNHDAMYWYRQDPGQGLRLIYYSQIVNDFQKGDIAEGYSVSREKKESFPLTVTSAQKNPTAFYLCASPPGETQYFGPGTRLLVL.

The rearrangement joins TRBV18 to TRBJ1-5, with TRBD1 identical over 7 bases. Germline V gives CDR1 KGHSH, CDR2 LQKENI. This CDR3 has 15 amino acids. The trim removed 3 bases at V and 2 bases at J, leaving 4 bases unmatched. The DNA for the CDR3 is TGTGCCAGCTCACCCGGGACAGAGGGCAATCAGCCCCAGCATTTT. Translation gives CASSPGTEGNQPQHF.

The chain has TRBV7-9 and TRBJ2-7, with 9 bases fitting TRBD1. Germline V gives CDR1 SEHNR, CDR2 FQNEAQ (reference sequence). J was trimmed by 1 base and V by 5 bases; bases with no gene match: 12. This CDR3 comprises 17 residues. The CDR3 DNA is TGTGCCAGCAGCGCCTCGAGGACAGGGGCAGGGTCCTACGAGCAGTACTTC. This gives the protein CASSASRTGAGSYEQYF. The full variable domain, its missing parts supplied by reference TRBV7-9 and TRBJ2-7, is DTGVSQNPRHKITKRGQNVTFRCDPISEHNRLYWYRQTLGQGPEFLTYFQNEAQLEKSRLLSDRFSAERPKGSFSTLEIQRTEQGDSAMYLCASSASRTGAGSYEQYFGPGTRLTVT.

This clone occurred once. The gene calls are TRBV3-1 (or the pseudogene TRBV3-2) and TRBJ1-6; tentative D call: TRBD1 (5 bases). The CDR3 sequence is 16 residues long. The germline V and J ends were trimmed by 1 base and 7 bases, with 14 bases remaining between them. Germline V gene data show CDR1 as LGHDT and CDR2 as YNNKEL (reference sequence). CDR3: CASSQGSGRWNSPLHF. Here the CDR3 DNA reads TGTGCCAGCAGCCAAGGGTCAGGGAGGTGGAATTCACCCCTCCACTTT.